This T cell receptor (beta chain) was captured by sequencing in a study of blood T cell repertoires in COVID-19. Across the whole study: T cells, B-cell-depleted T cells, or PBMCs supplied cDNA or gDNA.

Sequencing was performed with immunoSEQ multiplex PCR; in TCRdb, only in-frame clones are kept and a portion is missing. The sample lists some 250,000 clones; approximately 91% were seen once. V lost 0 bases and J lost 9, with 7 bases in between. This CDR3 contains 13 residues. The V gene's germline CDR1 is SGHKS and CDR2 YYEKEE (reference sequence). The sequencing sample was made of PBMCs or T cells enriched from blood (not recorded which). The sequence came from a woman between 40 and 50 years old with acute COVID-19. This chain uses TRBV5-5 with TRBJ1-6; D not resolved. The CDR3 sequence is CASSLDPFSPLHF. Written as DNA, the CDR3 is TGTGCCAGCAGCTTGGATCCTTTTTCACCCCTCCACTTT.